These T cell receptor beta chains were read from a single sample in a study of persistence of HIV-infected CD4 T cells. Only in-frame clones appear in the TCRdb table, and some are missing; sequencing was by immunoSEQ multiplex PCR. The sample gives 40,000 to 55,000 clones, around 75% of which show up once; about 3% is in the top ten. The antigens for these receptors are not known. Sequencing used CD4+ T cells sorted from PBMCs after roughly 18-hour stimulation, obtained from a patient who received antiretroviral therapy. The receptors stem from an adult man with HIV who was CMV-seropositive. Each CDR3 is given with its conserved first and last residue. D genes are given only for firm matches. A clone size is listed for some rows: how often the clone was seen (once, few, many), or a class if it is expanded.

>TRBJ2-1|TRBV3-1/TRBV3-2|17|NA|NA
CASSIRLLATGRDEQFF
TGTGCCAGCAGCATACGACTTCTAGCGACGGGTCGGGATGAGCAGTTCTTC
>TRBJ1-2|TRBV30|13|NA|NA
CAWSSGSSYGYTF
TGTGCCTGGAGTTCGGGGTCTTCCTATGGCTACACCTTC
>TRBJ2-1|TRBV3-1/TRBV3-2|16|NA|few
CASSQASRRAYNEQFF
TGTGCCAGCAGCCAAGCCTCAAGACGGGCCTACAATGAGCAGTTCTTC
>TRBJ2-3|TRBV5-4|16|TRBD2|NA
CASSLVLAGGPNTQYF
TGTGCCAGCAGCTTGGTACTAGCGGGGGGGCCGAATACGCAGTATTTT
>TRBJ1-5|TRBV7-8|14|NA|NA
CASSLDGGLSPQHF
TGTGCCAGCAGCTTAGACGGCGGATTATCGCCCCAGCATTTT
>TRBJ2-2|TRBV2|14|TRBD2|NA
CASRTSGHTGELFF
TGTGCCAGCAGGACTAGCGGGCACACCGGGGAGCTGTTTTTT
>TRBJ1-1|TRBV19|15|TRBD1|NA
CASSITGQGATEAFF
TGTGCCAGTAGTATAACGGGACAGGGGGCAACTGAAGCTTTCTTT
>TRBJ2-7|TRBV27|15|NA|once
CASSLQGRGPYEQYF
TGTGCCAGCAGTTTACAAGGACGCGGGCCCTACGAGCAGTACTTC
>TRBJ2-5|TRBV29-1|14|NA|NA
CSVEGALAVETQYF
TGCAGCGTTGAGGGGGCGCTTGCGGTGGAGACCCAGTACTTC
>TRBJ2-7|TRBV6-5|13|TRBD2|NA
CASSTSGRGEQYF
TGTGCCAGCAGTACCAGCGGGAGAGGCGAGCAGTACTTC
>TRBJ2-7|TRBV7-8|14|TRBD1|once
CASSSGTGRGKQDF
TGTGCCAGCAGCTCCGGGACAGGGAGAGGGAAGCAGGACTTC
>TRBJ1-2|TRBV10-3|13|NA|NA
CAISGVDSYGYTF
TGTGCCATCAGTGGGGTTGATAGCTATGGCTACACCTTC
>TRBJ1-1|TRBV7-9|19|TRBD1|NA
CASRPEGPRDRGYHTEAFF
TGTGCCAGCAGACCCGAGGGACCCCGGGACAGGGGTTATCACACTGAAGCTTTCTTT
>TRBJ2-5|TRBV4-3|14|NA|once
CASSPGSSQETQYF
TGCGCCAGCAGCCCCGGCAGCTCTCAAGAGACCCAGTACTTC
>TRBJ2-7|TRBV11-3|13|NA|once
CASSLERGYEQYF
TGTGCCAGCAGCTTAGAGCGGGGCTACGAGCAGTACTTC
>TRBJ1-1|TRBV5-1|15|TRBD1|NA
CASSWDSPTNTEAFF
TGCGCCAGCAGCTGGGACAGCCCTACGAACACTGAAGCTTTCTTT
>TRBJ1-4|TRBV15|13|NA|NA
CATSTGIYEKLFF
TGTGCCACCAGCACAGGGATTTATGAAAAACTGTTTTTT
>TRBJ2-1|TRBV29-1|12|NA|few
CSVDEKPNEQFF
TGCAGCGTTGATGAGAAACCCAATGAGCAGTTCTTC
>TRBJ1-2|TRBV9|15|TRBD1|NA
CASSVTQGAIGGYTF
TGTGCCAGCAGCGTAACACAGGGGGCCATTGGTGGCTACACCTTC
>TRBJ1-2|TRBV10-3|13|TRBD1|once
CAISEGQDYGYTF
TGTGCCATCAGTGAGGGACAGGACTATGGCTACACCTTC
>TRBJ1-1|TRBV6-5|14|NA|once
CASSRGAANTEAFF
TGTGCCAGCAGTCGAGGGGCTGCGAACACTGAAGCTTTCTTT
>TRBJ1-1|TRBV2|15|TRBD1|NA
CARLAVGQGAQKAFF
TGTGCCCGCCTAGCCGTCGGACAGGGGGCGCAAAAAGCTTTCTTT
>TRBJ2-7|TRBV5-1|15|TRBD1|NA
CASSHDRGLSYEQYF
TGCGCCAGCAGCCATGACAGGGGGCTTTCCTACGAGCAGTACTTC
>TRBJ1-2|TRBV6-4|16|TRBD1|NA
CASSQAAGGPSSGYTF
TGTGCCAGCAGTCAGGCAGCAGGGGGCCCCTCAAGTGGCTACACCTTC
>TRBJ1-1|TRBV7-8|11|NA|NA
CASSLRREAFF
TGTGCCAGCAGCTTACGAAGGGAAGCTTTCTTT
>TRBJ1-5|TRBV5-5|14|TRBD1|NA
CASSHGTGNQPQHF
TGTGCCAGCAGCCATGGGACAGGAAATCAGCCCCAGCATTTT
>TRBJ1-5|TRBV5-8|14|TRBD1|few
CASRPDRDNQPQHF
TGTGCCAGCAGACCGGACAGGGACAATCAGCCCCAGCATTTT
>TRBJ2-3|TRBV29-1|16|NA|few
CSVVRFLVSVTDTQYF
TGCAGCGTTGTACGGTTCCTAGTGAGTGTCACAGATACGCAGTATTTT
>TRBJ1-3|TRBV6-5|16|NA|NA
CASSYSFRRSGNTIYF
TGTGCCAGCAGTTACTCGTTCCGGCGCTCTGGAAACACCATATATTTT
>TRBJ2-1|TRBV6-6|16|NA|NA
CASSSGGRESDNEQFF
TGTGCCAGCAGTTCAGGGGGGCGGGAGTCGGACAATGAGCAGTTCTTC
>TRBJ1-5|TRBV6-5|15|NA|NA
CASSSGRYGNQPQHF
TGTGCCAGCAGTTCCGGACGTTATGGCAATCAGCCCCAGCATTTT
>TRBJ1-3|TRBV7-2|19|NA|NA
CASSLEAFGGEKSGNTIYF
TGTGCCAGCAGCTTAGAGGCGTTCGGGGGGGAGAAGTCTGGAAACACCATATATTTT
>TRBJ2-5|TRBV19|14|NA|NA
CASRPGTGRETQYF
TGTGCCAGTAGACCCGGAACAGGGCGAGAGACCCAGTACTTC
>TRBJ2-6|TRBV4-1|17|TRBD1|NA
CASSQPQGAAGANVLTF
TGCGCCAGCAGCCAACCCCAGGGGGCTGCTGGGGCCAACGTCCTGACTTTC
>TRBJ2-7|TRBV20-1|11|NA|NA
CSARMTYEQYF
TGCAGTGCTAGAATGACGTACGAGCAGTACTTC
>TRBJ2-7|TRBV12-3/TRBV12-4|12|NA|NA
CASSPWAGEQYF
TGTGCCAGCAGTCCTTGGGCAGGCGAGCAGTACTTC
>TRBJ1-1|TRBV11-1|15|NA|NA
CASSRREGGDTEAFF
TGTGCCAGCAGCCGCCGGGAGGGAGGGGACACTGAAGCTTTCTTT
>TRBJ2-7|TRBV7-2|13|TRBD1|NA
CASSFDRGGEQYF
TGTGCCAGCAGCTTTGACAGGGGCGGCGAGCAGTACTTC
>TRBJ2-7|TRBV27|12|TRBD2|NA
CASSPSGVEQYF
TGTGCCAGCAGTCCTAGCGGGGTCGAGCAGTACTTC
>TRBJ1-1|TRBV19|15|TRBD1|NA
CASSPGQGMNTEAFF
TGTGCCAGTAGTCCAGGACAGGGAATGAACACTGAAGCTTTCTTT
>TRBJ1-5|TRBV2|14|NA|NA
CASGRTTGNQPQHF
TGTGCCAGCGGCCGCACGACAGGCAATCAGCCCCAGCATTTT
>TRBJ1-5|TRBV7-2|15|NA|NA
CASSLSVGGIQPQHF
TGTGCCAGCAGCTTGTCGGTGGGGGGGATTCAGCCCCAGCATTTT
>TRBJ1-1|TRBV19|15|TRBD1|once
CASSPGTGVDTEAFF
TGTGCCAGTAGTCCCGGGACAGGGGTTGACACTGAAGCTTTCTTT
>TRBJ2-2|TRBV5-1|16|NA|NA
CASSLASGRVTGELFF
TGCGCCAGCAGCTTGGCCTCGGGTAGGGTCACCGGGGAGCTGTTTTTT
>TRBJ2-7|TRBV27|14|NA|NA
CASKGAVTSYEQYF
TGTGCCAGCAAAGGAGCCGTTACCTCCTACGAGCAGTACTTC
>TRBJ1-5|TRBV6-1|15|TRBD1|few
CASSELTGPGQPQHF
TGTGCCAGCAGTGAACTGACAGGGCCAGGTCAGCCCCAGCATTTT
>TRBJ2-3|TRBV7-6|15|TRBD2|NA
CASSFSGGNTDTQYF
TGTGCCAGCAGTTTTAGCGGGGGGAACACAGATACGCAGTATTTT
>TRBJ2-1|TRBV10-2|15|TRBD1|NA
CASSDRDRDKNEQFF
TGCGCCAGCAGTGACCGGGACAGGGACAAAAATGAGCAGTTCTTC
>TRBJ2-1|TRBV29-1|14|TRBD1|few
CSVIRWTGNNEQFF
TGCAGCGTTATACGATGGACAGGGAACAATGAGCAGTTCTTC
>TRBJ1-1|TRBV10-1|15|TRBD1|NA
CASSDEGGSDTEAFF
TGCGCCAGCAGTGATGAAGGGGGCTCGGACACTGAAGCTTTCTTT
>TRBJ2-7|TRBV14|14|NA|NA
CASSQGRRDGEQYF
TGTGCCAGCAGCCAAGGGAGGAGGGATGGCGAGCAGTACTTC
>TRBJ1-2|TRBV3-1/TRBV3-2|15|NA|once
CASSQDPGDLDGYTF
TGTGCCAGCAGCCAAGATCCGGGGGACCTGGATGGCTACACCTTC
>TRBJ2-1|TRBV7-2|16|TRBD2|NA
CASSLERGGPYNEQFF
TGTGCCAGCAGCTTGGAGCGGGGGGGCCCCTACAATGAGCAGTTCTTC